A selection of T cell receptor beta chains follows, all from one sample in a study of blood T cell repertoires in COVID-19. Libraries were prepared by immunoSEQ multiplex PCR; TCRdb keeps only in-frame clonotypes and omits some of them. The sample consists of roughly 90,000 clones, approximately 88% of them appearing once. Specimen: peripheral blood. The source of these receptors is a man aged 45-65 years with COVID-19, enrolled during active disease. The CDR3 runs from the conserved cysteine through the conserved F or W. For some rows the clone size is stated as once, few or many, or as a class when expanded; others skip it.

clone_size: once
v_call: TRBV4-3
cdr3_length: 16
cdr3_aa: CASSLQPPDRGDEQFF

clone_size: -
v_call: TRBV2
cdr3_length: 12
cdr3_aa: CASRLTTDTQYF

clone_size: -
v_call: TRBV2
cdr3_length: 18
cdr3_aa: CASSKGGTSVGSYNEQFF

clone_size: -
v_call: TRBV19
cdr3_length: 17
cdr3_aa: CASSRDRTGSNTGELFF

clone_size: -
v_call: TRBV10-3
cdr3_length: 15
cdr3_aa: CAMGERTGVNQPQHF

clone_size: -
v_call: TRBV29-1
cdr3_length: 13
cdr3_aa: CSVEGGSNYGYTF

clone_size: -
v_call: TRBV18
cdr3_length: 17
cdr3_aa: CASSPTAGGASTDTQYF

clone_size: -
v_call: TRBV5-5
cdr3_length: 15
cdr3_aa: CASSLGPQGVNEQYF

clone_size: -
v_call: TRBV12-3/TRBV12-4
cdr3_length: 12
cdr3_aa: CASSLRNSPLHF

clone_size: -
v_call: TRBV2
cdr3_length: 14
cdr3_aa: CASSGGGQIYEQYF